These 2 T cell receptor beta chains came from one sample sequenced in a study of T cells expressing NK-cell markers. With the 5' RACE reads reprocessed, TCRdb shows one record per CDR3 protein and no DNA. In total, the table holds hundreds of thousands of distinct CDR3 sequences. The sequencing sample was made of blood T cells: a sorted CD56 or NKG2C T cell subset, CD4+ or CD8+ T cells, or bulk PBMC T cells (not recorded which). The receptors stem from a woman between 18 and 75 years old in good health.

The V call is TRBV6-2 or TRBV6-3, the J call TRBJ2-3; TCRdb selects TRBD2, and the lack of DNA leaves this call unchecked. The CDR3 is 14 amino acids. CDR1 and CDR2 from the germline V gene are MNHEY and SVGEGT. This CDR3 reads CASSPGTFTDTQYF.

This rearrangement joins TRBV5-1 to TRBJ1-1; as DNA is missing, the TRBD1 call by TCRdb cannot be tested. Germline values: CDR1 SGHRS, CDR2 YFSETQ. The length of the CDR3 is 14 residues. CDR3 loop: CASSPVQGNTEAFF.